Included here is one T cell receptor beta chain sequence, with context. The data stem from a study of PD-L1 blockade in urothelial cancer. Using immunoSEQ multiplex PCR, the repertoire was profiled, and TCRdb retains in-frame clones only, with some absent. The sample has tens of thousands of clones; about 87% are singletons. Germline V gene sequence: CDR1 SGDLS, CDR2 YYNGEE. CDR3 length: 18 amino acids. The ends were cut back, 0 bases at V and 0 bases at J, with 18 bases in the middle. The specimen comprised PBMCs, sampled around atezolizumab (anti-PD-L1) treatment. The chain is built from TRBV9 and TRBJ2-5, with D possibly matching TRBD2 (7 bases). This receptor was taken from a man aged 45-65 years with urothelial cancer. The CDR3 coding sequence is TGTGCCAGCAGCGTAGTAGGGGGGGGAGGAGGACACCAAGAGACCCAGTACTTC. Its protein product is CASSVVGGGGGHQETQYF.